This T cell receptor (beta chain) was profiled in a study of CXCR3-negative and CXCR3-positive naive CD8 T cells. Per germline, CDR1 MGHRA and CDR2 YSYEKL. CDR3 length: 14 amino acids. It was by 5' RACE with UMI labels that the TRB cDNA libraries were prepared. TCRdb reanalyzed the 5' RACE reads, giving one entry per CDR3 protein sequence and no DNA. Its clone listing holds tens of thousands of distinct CDR3 sequences. The sorter processed each CD8+ T cell subset in triplicate at over 250,000 cells apiece. The sample comprised naive CXCR3- CD8+ T cells from blood. Subset defined: CD45RO-CCR7+CD27+CD95- naive CD8+ T cells lacking CXCR3 (TNR3-). This receptor was obtained from a human donor in good health. Some clones in this sample may be carry-over from other donors' samples. V gene TRBV4-1 combines with J gene TRBJ1-5. The chain's CDR3 is CASSQAPTDQPQHF.